One T cell receptor beta chain is described in this entry. This receptor's antigen is unknown. No much larger clone is present one base from it, and per-base qualities are unavailable. The sample's time point label is to be understood as: baseline before first vaccination. The vaccinee samples were drawn from two UK trials, COV001 and COV002, one of which was a single-blind randomized controlled phase 2/3 trial testing AZD1222 (ChAdOx1 nCoV-19) in healthy adults. Trial participant PBMC samples were collected at day 0 and day 28 after the second dose for TCRbeta chain sequencing. The sample belongs to a study of T cell responses to AZD1222 COVID-19 vaccine (dated by TCRdb to the early 2020s). With regard to the full study: Because spike-specific TCR depth and breadth did not differ between the two schedules, AZD1222 recipients who got a second dose at roughly 4 weeks were pooled with those who got a second dose at roughly 12 weeks. TCR sequencing was performed for 230 to 250 trial participants, of whom approximately 200 were given two doses of AZD1222 and around 25 were given two doses of MenACWY control vaccine. Trial participants were enrolled by age into subgroups of 18-55, 56-69 and 70-plus years, and approximately 150, 30 and 60 TCR-sequenced participants, respectively, were included in these subgroups.

The CDR3 regions of human TCRbeta chains were analyzed by immunosequencing. Processing in the source paper ran as follows. Repertoire TCRs were checked for matches against a reference library of SARS-CoV-2-specific TCRs that had been generated using the MIRA antigen-specificity platform. Breadth was defined as the fraction of unique TCRs that were SARS-CoV-2-associated, and depth was defined as the fraction of total T cells that were SARS-CoV-2-associated. Using the MIRA data, every spike-specific TCR was mapped to the spike region that the TCR reacted to and assigned to either a CD4 or a CD8 class. Log10-transformed breadth and depth values were compared by one-way ANOVA with Sidak's multiple comparisons tests. This is the immuneACCESS table as TCRdb keeps it, with only in-frame sequences that have V and J called. A part of the clones is gone; compared with another copy, unresolved V genes explain less than half, and the rest is unexplained. That table gives V, J and clone size, and the DNA gave D and trimming. In this sample the table shows about 130,000 clones, 90% to 95% of which occur a single time. Around 2.8% of the sample comes from the top ten.

The germline V gene yields SNHLY for CDR1 and FYNNEI for CDR2. The CDR3 numbers 13 residues from cysteine through phenylalanine. The kept DNA is CDR3 alone, 39 bases in frame from the first base. V and J are trimmed by 8 bases and 5 bases, and the gene matches miss 7 bases of the junction. General findings and caveats noted by the study authors: Reportedly, almost half of the unique spike-specific TCRs recognized epitopes lying outside the regions that are mutated in the B.1.351 and B.1.1.7 variants. Participants were mostly white British, with more females than males. The authors suggested clonal diversity may have been underestimated. The 56-69-year group was small, and its depth increase did not reach significance, likely because of low power. Because no day 14 peak-response samples were available, repertoires were characterized only after the peak T cell response. A significant rise in spike-specific TCR breadth and depth was observed after two AZD1222 doses relative to day 0 and relative to MenACWY recipients. Conclusions about previously exposed vaccinees are limited because only six or seven AZD1222 recipients were SARS-CoV-2 seropositive at baseline. The vaccine-associated CD4 TCRs covered the entire spike protein, and the dominant responses fell in regions 160-218 and 743-854.

This clonotype was sampled from an adult in good health. The rearranged chain carries TRBV2 and TRBJ2-7, with 9 middle bases fitting TRBD2. The sample here was peripheral blood, taken on day 0 of AZD1222 vaccination. The nucleotides are TGTGCCAGCGGTGGGCGGGAGGGCCACGAGCAGTACTTC. It is translated as CASGGREGHEQYF.